These T cell receptor beta chains were read from a single sample in a study of blood T cell repertoires in COVID-19. Produced via immunoSEQ multiplex PCR; TCRdb's table is partial and in-frame only. The sample has 350,000 to 400,000 clones, roughly 88% seen once. Sequenced sample: PBMCs or T cells enriched from blood (not recorded which). These receptors were obtained from a woman aged 25 to 39 with acute COVID-19. Both conserved end residues are part of each CDR3. A D gene is named only where the DNA matches it firmly. Rows may omit the clone size; those that give it use once, few, many or a size class.

V gene	clone size	J gene	D gene	CDR3 protein	CDR3 DNA
TRBV5-1	once	TRBJ1-5	TRBD1	CASSLTGATQPQHF	TGCGCCAGCAGCTTAACAGGGGCGACTCAGCCCCAGCATTTT
TRBV21-1	.	TRBJ2-1	.	CASSDETCFNEQFF	TGTGCCAGCAGCGACGAGACTTGTTTCAATGAGCAGTTCTTC
TRBV5-1	.	TRBJ1-3	TRBD1	CASSTLQGHSGNTIYF	TGCGCCAGCAGCACGCTACAGGGGCACTCTGGAAACACCATATATTTT
TRBV10-1	.	TRBJ1-1	TRBD1	CASSESGQGTGAFF	TGCGCCAGCAGTGAGTCCGGACAGGGGACAGGGGCTTTCTTT
TRBV7-2	.	TRBJ2-1	.	CASSLHVGGYNEQFF	TGTGCCAGCAGCTTACATGTAGGGGGCTACAATGAGCAGTTCTTC
TRBV29-1	.	TRBJ1-2	.	CSVPRDYGYTF	TGCAGCGTGCCAAGAGACTATGGCTACACCTTC
TRBV30	.	TRBJ1-1	.	CAWGGGPFEAFF	TGTGCCTGGGGAGGAGGGCCCTTCGAGGCTTTCTTT
TRBV24-1	.	TRBJ2-2	TRBD2	CATRGRAGTGELFF	TGTGCCACCAGAGGGAGGGCGGGCACCGGGGAGCTGTTTTTT
TRBV24-1	.	TRBJ2-2	.	CATSDFQLLTTGSPNTGELFF	TGTGCCACCAGTGATTTCCAGCTCCTCACGACGGGGAGCCCGAACACCGGGGAGCTGTTTTTT
TRBV5-8	.	TRBJ2-6	TRBD2	CASSPWGGISGANVLTF	TGTGCCAGCAGTCCTTGGGGGGGGATCTCTGGGGCCAACGTCCTGACTTTC
TRBV5-1	.	TRBJ2-1	TRBD2	CASSTGGAASLEQFF	TGCGCCAGCAGCACCGGGGGGGCCGCCAGCTTAGAGCAGTTCTTC
TRBV18	.	TRBJ1-3	TRBD1	CASSPADRGKDGNTIYF	TGTGCCAGCTCACCCGCCGACAGGGGAAAGGATGGAAACACCATATATTTT
TRBV2	.	TRBJ1-6	TRBD1	CASSEKQGVSPLHF	TGTGCCAGCAGTGAAAAGCAGGGGGTTTCACCCCTCCACTTT
TRBV7-9	.	TRBJ2-1	.	CASGGRGSSYNEQFF	TGTGCCAGCGGGGGTAGGGGGAGCTCCTACAATGAGCAGTTCTTC
TRBV15	.	TRBJ2-5	.	CATSNPGIAIQETQYF	TGTGCCACCAGCAACCCGGGTATAGCGATCCAAGAGACCCAGTACTTC